Listed below are T cell receptor beta chains from one sample, sequenced in a study of shared clonotypes between healthy human individuals. Profiling relied on immunoSEQ multiplex PCR, and the TCRdb table lists in-frame clones only, not all of them. The sample has over 400,000 clones, over 70% seen once. Sequenced material: PBMCs. Receptors originate from a woman aged 35 to 49 in good health. Some clones in this sample may be carry-over from other donors' samples. Each CDR3 is given with its conserved first and last residue.

TRBV11-1	TRBJ2-1	CASSLSGRADEQFF
TRBV9	TRBJ2-7	CASSRQGLGEQYF
TRBV11-2	TRBJ1-5	CASSLGQRNQPQHF
TRBV11-1	TRBJ2-3	CASSRRSPDTQYF
TRBV29-1	TRBJ2-7	CSAVTARVGEQYF
TRBV5-6	TRBJ2-2	CASSPMTSGKSTGELFF
TRBV25-1	TRBJ1-5	CASSLEGGQPQHF
TRBV29-1	TRBJ1-5	CSAQGSNQPQHF
TRBV15	TRBJ2-3	CATSSGQGLGTDTQYF
TRBV27	TRBJ2-1	CASSSPSGRAYNEQFF
TRBV4-3	TRBJ2-1	CASSQDWTSGYNEQFF
TRBV7-6	TRBJ2-7	CASSLVQDYEQYF
TRBV6-1	TRBJ1-5	CASSSRGGQPQHF
TRBV9	TRBJ2-7	CASSVVGRVKYYEQYF